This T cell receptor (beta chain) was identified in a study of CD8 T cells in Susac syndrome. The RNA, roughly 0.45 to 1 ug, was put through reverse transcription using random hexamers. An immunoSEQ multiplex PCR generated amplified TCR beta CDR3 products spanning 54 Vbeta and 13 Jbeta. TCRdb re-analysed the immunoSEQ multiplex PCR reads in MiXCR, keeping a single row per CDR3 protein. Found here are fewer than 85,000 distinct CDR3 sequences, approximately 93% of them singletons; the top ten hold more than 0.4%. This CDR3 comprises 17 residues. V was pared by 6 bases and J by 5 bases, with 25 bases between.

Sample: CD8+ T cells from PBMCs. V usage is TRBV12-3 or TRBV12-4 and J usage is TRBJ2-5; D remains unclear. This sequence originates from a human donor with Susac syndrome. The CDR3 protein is CASSPWVADLYSETQYF. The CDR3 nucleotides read TGTGCCAGCAGCCCTTGGGTCGCGGACCTTTATAGCGAGACCCAGTACTTC.